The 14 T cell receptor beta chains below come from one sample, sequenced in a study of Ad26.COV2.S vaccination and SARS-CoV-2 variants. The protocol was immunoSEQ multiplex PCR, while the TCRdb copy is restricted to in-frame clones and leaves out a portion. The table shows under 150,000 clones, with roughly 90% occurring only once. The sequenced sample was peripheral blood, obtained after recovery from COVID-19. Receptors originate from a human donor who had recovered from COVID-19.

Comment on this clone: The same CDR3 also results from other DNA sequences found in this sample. The CDR3 coding sequence is TGTGCCAGCAGCGATTCCCGGGACCCCATAAACACCATATATTTT. As protein: CASSDSRDPINTIYF. This chain joins TRBV5-5 and TRBJ1-3, with D possibly TRBD1 on 5 matching bases. Trimming pared 4 bases from V and 6 bases from J, leaving 17 bases between. Per germline, CDR1 SGHKS and CDR2 YYEKEE (reference sequence). CDR3 length equals 15 residues.

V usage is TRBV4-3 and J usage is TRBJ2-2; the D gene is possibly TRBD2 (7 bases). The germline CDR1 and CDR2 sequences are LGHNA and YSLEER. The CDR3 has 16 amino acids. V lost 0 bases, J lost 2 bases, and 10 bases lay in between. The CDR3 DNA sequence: TGCGCCAGCAGCCAAGATCGGGGGGCAAACACCGGGGAGCTGTTTTTT. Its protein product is CASSQDRGANTGELFF.

CDR3 loop: CASSQRTSGGAETQYF. The CDR3 bases are TGTGCCAGCAGCCAAAGGACTAGCGGGGGGGCTGAGACCCAGTACTTC. This chain joins TRBV3-1 (or the pseudogene TRBV3-2) and TRBJ2-5; 15 positions agree with TRBD2. The ends lost 2 bases at V and 5 bases at J; junction bases unmatched: 3. Per germline, CDR1 LGHDT and CDR2 YNNKEL (reference sequence). The CDR3 has 16 residues.

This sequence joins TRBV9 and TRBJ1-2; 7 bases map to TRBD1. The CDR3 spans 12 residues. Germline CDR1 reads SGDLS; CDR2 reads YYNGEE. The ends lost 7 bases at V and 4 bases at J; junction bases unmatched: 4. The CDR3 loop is CASGGTVYGYTF. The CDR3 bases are TGTGCCAGCGGGGGGACAGTCTATGGCTACACCTTC.

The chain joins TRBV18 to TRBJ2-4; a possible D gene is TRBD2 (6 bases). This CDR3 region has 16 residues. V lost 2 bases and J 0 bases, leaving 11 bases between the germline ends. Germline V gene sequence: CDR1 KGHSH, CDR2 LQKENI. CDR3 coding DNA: TGTGCCAGCTCACCAGGCGGGGCGCTAGCCAAAAACATTCAGTACTTC. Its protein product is CASSPGGALAKNIQYF.

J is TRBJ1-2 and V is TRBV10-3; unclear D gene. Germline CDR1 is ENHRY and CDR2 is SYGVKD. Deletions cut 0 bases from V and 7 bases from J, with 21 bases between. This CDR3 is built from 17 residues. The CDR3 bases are TGTGCCATCAGTGAGTCTGTGTTACTACAGTCTCATCGTGGCTACACCTTC. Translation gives CAISESVLLQSHRGYTF.

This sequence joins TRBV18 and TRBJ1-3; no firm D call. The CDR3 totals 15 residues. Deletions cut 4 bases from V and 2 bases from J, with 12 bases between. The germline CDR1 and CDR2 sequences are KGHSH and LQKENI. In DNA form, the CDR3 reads TGTGCCAGCTCACAGGGCTTGGAACCTGGAAACACCATATATTTT. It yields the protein CASSQGLEPGNTIYF. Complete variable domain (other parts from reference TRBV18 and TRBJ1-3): NAGVMQNPRHLVRRRGQEARLRCSPMKGHSHVYWYRQLPEEGLKFMVYLQKENIIDESGMPKERFSAEFPKEGPSILRIQQVVRGDSAAYFCASSQGLEPGNTIYFGEGSWLTVV.

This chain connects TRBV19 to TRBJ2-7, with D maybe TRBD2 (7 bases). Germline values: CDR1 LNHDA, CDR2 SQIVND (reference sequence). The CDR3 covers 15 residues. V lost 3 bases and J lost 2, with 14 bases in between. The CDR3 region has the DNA TGTGCCAGTAGTATGGGGGGGGCTCCTACCTACGAGCAGTACTTC. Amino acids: CASSMGGAPTYEQYF.

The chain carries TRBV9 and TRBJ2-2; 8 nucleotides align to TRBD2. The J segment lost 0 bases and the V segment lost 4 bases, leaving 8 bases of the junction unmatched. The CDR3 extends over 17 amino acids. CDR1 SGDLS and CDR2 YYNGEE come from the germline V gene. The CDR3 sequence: CASSLAGGETNTGELFF. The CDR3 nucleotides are TGTGCCAGCAGCCTCGCCGGGGGGGAGACGAACACCGGGGAGCTGTTTTTT. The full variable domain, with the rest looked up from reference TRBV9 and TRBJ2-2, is DSGVTQTPKHLITATGQRVTLRCSPRSGDLSVYWYQQSLDQGLQFLIQYYNGEERAKGNILERFSAQQFPDLHSELNLSSLELGDSALYFCASSLAGGETNTGELFFGEGSRLTVL.

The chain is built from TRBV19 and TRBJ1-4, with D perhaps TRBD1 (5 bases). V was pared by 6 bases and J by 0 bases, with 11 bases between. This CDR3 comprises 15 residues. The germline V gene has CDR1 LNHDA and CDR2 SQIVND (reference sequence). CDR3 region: CASSPGFATNEKLFF. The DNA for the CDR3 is TGTGCCAGTAGCCCAGGGTTTGCAACTAATGAAAAACTGTTTTTT.

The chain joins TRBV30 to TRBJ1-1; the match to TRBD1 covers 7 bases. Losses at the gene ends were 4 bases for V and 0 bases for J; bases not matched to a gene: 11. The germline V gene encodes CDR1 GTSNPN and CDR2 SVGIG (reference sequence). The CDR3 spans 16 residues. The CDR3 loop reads CAWKHIPGTVNTEAFF. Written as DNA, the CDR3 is TGTGCCTGGAAACATATTCCCGGGACAGTGAACACTGAAGCTTTCTTT.

The CDR3, as DNA: TGTGCCAGCAGTTACCGACAGGGGCAGAACACTGAAGCTTTCTTT. Protein: CASSYRQGQNTEAFF. The genes are TRBV6-5 and TRBJ1-1; 8 positions match TRBD1. The CDR3 totals 15 residues. The junction had 3 bases not matched to a gene; V was cut back by 2 bases and J by 1 base. In germline, CDR1 is MNHEY, CDR2 SVGAGI.

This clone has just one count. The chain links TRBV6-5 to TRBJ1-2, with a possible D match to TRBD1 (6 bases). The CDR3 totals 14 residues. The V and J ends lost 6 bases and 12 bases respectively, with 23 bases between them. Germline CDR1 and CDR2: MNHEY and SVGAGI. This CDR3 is CASRSQGAHGGDTF. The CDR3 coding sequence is TGTGCCAGCAGGTCACAGGGAGCTCATGGGGGTGACACCTTC.

As DNA, the CDR3 is TGTGCCAGCAGCTTTGGGACACCCGTTCTCTACGAGCAGTACTTC. It translates to CASSFGTPVLYEQYF. V usage is TRBV7-9 and J usage is TRBJ2-7, with D maybe TRBD1 (6 bases). Trimming pared 3 bases from V and 3 bases from J, leaving 15 bases between. This CDR3 spans 15 amino acids. Germline CDR1 SEHNR, CDR2 FQNEAQ (reference sequence).